Listed below are T cell receptor beta chains from one sample, sequenced in a study of T cell clonotyping in hematopoietic cell transplantation. Some clones are missing from TCRdb's copy, which holds only in-frame ones; the method was immunoSEQ multiplex PCR. The sample comprises tens of thousands of clones, about 85% of which are singletons, and approximately 3% rests with the top ten. The material sequenced was peripheral blood mononuclear cells, taken before stem cell transplant. These receptors all come from a man between 60 and 75 years old with acute myeloid leukemia. Some clones in this sample may be carry-over from other donors' samples. Both conserved end residues are part of each CDR3. The D gene is left open where the match is weak. Size values are once, few and many counts, or a class for expanded clones, and some rows have none.

D gene	V gene	J gene	clone size	CDR3 DNA	CDR3 protein
TRBD2	TRBV6-5	TRBJ2-7	.	TGTGCCAGCAGGCGGGGGACCTACGAGCAGTACTTC	CASRRGTYEQYF
TRBD1	TRBV5-1	TRBJ1-4	once	TGCGCCAGCAGCTCGGGAACCGGGACAGGGGAGGCGAGAGAAAAACTGTTTTTT	CASSSGTGTGEAREKLFF
.	TRBV5-1	TRBJ2-7	.	TGCGCCAGCAGCGCAACAAATCCCGGGAGCTACGAGCAGTACTTC	CASSATNPGSYEQYF
TRBD1	TRBV5-1	TRBJ2-7	.	TGCGCCAGCAGCTCAGACAGGGGGCCGTGGGAGCAGTACTTC	CASSSDRGPWEQYF
TRBD2	TRBV19	TRBJ2-7	.	TGTGCCAGTAGTATCGGGGGGGGCTCCTACGAGCAGTACTTC	CASSIGGGSYEQYF
.	TRBV5-1	TRBJ1-2	.	TGCGCCAGCAGCTTGGACCAGGCTGGGAACTATGGCTACACCTTC	CASSLDQAGNYGYTF
TRBD2	TRBV5-1	TRBJ2-1	.	TGCGCCAGCAGCCCAAGGCCGACTAGCGGGGCCCTATATGAGCAGTTCTTC	CASSPRPTSGALYEQFF
.	TRBV5-4	TRBJ2-7	.	TGTGCCAGCAGCTTGAACAGGGCCCACGAGCAGTACTTC	CASSLNRAHEQYF
.	TRBV7-9	TRBJ2-7	.	TGTGCCAGCAGCTTATGGGGCCTCTACGAGCAGTACTTC	CASSLWGLYEQYF
.	TRBV19	TRBJ1-2	once	TGTGCCAGCGAGCCCCGCAGCTCAATCTATGGCTACACCTTC	CASEPRSSIYGYTF
TRBD2	TRBV7-7	TRBJ2-5	once	TGTGCTAGCAGCTTAGGAGGACTAAGCGGGGGGCAAGAGACCCAGTACTTC	CASSLGGLSGGQETQYF
.	TRBV4-3	TRBJ1-2	.	TGCGCCAGCAGCCAAGATGTAGGGAGGGGCTATGGCTACACCTTC	CASSQDVGRGYGYTF
.	TRBV5-4	TRBJ2-6	once	TGTGCCAGCAGCGGCGGGGGACACCGCTCTGGGGCCAACGTCCTGACTTTC	CASSGGGHRSGANVLTF
.	TRBV7-9	TRBJ2-1	.	TGTGCCAGCAGCACAGTCGGGACGCCTGGGGATGAGCAGTTCTTC	CASSTVGTPGDEQFF
.	TRBV30	TRBJ2-3	.	TGTGCCTGGAGTGTACAAATCGGGGCCGGGGGGCAGTATTTT	CAWSVQIGAGGQYF
TRBD1	TRBV29-1	TRBJ2-3	.	TGCAGCGTTGAAGGTACACAGGGGCGAGCCGATACGCAGTATTTT	CSVEGTQGRADTQYF
.	TRBV10-2	TRBJ1-1	.	TGCGCCAGCAGTGAGGAGCGGACGGTAAGAGCTTTCTTT	CASSEERTVRAFF
.	TRBV6-5	TRBJ2-6	.	TGTGCCAGCAGTTACTCGAATCCCTCTGGGGCCAACGTCCTGACTTTC	CASSYSNPSGANVLTF
TRBD2	TRBV5-1	TRBJ2-5	once	TGCGCCAGCTCGACTAGCGTCTACCAAGAGACCCAGTACTTC	CASSTSVYQETQYF
TRBD2	TRBV5-1	TRBJ2-7	.	TGCGCCAGCAGCTTGGGGGGCGCTAGCGGGGGTAGAGAGCAGTACTTC	CASSLGGASGGREQYF
.	TRBV5-4	TRBJ1-6	few	TGTGCCAGCAGCCCTTCGGTCTACAGTAATTCACCCCTCCACTTT	CASSPSVYSNSPLHF
.	TRBV4-2	TRBJ2-7	.	TGTGCCAGCAGCCAAGATAAGGTGCAGCAGAGCTACGAGCAGTACTTC	CASSQDKVQQSYEQYF
.	TRBV7-3	TRBJ2-2	.	TGTGCCAGCAGCTTATTGCCTACCGGGGCCGGGGAGCTGTTTTTT	CASSLLPTGAGELFF
TRBD1	TRBV7-6	TRBJ1-1	.	TGTGCCAGCAGCGCCACAGGGGACACTGAAGCTTTCTTT	CASSATGDTEAFF
.	TRBV7-2	TRBJ1-4	.	TGTGCCAGCAGCTTACAAGGCCATGAAAAACTGTTTTTT	CASSLQGHEKLFF
.	TRBV11-3	TRBJ2-7	.	TGTGCCAGCAGCTTAGTGGCCAGGGCCTACGAGCAGTACTTC	CASSLVARAYEQYF
TRBD1	TRBV9	TRBJ1-6	.	TGTGCCAGCAGAGGTAGGGACAGCTATAATTCACCCCTCCACTTT	CASRGRDSYNSPLHF
TRBD1	TRBV28	TRBJ1-1	.	TGTGCCAGCAGCCCAACGGACAGGGCAAACACTGAAGCTTTCTTT	CASSPTDRANTEAFF
TRBD2	TRBV7-3	TRBJ2-2	once	TGTGCCAGCAGCTCTAATGGGGGGGGGAACACCGGGGAGCTGTTTTTT	CASSSNGGGNTGELFF
.	TRBV7-3	TRBJ1-6	.	TGTGCCAGCAGCTTAACCAGATATAATTCACCCCTCCACTTT	CASSLTRYNSPLHF
.	TRBV9	TRBJ2-5	.	TGTGCCAGCAGCGTAGCTGGCCAGAGGGGCCAAGAGACCCAGTACTTC	CASSVAGQRGQETQYF
.	TRBV6-1	TRBJ1-5	.	TGTGCCAGCAGTGAGGCTTCGGGGGGTGTTCAGCCCCAGCATTTT	CASSEASGGVQPQHF
.	TRBV28	TRBJ1-3	.	TGTGCCAGCAGGTCAAGAAACACCATATATTTT	CASRSRNTIYF
TRBD1	TRBV5-1	TRBJ2-6	.	TGCGCCAGCAGCGCGGGGACAGGCTCATCTGGGGCCAACGTCCTGACTTTC	CASSAGTGSSGANVLTF
TRBD2	TRBV5-1	TRBJ2-1	.	TGCGCCAGCAGCTTGGCGGGGACTAGCGCGAACGTTCCGTTCTTC	CASSLAGTSANVPFF
.	TRBV6-6	TRBJ1-2	once	TGTGCCAGCAGTTACTCGGACAGATCCTATGGCTACACCTTC	CASSYSDRSYGYTF
TRBD1	TRBV7-2	TRBJ1-6	.	TGTGCCAGCAGCTTTAAGGGGGCAGACGGTTCACCCCTCCACTTT	CASSFKGADGSPLHF
.	TRBV28	TRBJ2-5	.	TGTGCTTGGGGGAGAGTGGAGACCCAGTACTTC	CAWGRVETQYF
.	TRBV4-3	TRBJ2-7	.	TGCGCCAGCAAGTCCGAGACACATATCCCTACCGAGCAGTACTTC	CASKSETHIPTEQYF
.	TRBV29-1	TRBJ1-2	.	TGCAGCGTTGAATTGGCGACGAGTAACTATGGCTACACCTTC	CSVELATSNYGYTF
.	TRBV7-8	TRBJ1-4	.	TGTGCCAGCAGCTTTGGGGCCGGTGGTGAAAAACTGTTTTTT	CASSFGAGGEKLFF